The subject of this entry is one T cell receptor (beta chain). Authors' data handling: Reference gene primer amplification yielded estimated nucleated cell counts. The protocol was immunoSEQ multiplex PCR, while the TCRdb copy is restricted to in-frame clones and leaves out a portion. V and J calls and clone size are given by that table; D and trimming were obtained from the DNA. The sample includes 120,000 to 150,000 clones, about nine tenths of them seen just once. This sample was included in a study of blood T cell repertoires in COVID-19. Study-level information: T cells, B-cell-depleted T cells, or PBMCs supplied cDNA or gDNA.

The clonotype originates from a human donor in a cohort sampled during active COVID-19. The sequencing sample was made of peripheral blood.

Here the CDR3 reads CASSSGGPRGGRNEQFF. The CDR3 nucleotides are TGTGCCAGCAGCTCAGGAGGGCCGCGGGGGGGCCGTAATGAGCAGTTCTTC. V and J are TRBV5-4 and TRBJ2-1, with 9 bases identical to TRBD2. The V gene end was trimmed by 3 bases and the J gene end by 7 bases; junction bases not matched to a gene: 14. Per the germline V gene, CDR1 is SGHNT and CDR2 is YYREEE (reference sequence). The CDR3 consists of 17 residues.